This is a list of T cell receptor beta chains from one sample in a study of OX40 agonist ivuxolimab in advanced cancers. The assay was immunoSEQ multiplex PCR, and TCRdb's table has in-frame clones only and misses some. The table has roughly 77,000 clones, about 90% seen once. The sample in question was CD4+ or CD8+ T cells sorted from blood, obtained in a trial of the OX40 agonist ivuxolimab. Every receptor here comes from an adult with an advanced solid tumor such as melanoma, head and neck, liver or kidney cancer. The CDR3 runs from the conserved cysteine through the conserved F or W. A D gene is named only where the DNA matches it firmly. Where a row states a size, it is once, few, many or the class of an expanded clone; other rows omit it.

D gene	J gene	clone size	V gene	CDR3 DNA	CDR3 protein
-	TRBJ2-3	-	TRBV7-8	TGTGCCAGCAGCCCGTTTTCCGGGACGACAGATACGCAGTATTTT	CASSPFSGTTDTQYF
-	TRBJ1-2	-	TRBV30	TGTGCCTGGAGTGTCGACAGGCCCGGCTACACCTTC	CAWSVDRPGYTF
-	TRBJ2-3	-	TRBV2	TGTGCCAGCATGGGGGGCATCAGCACAGATACGCAGTATTTT	CASMGGISTDTQYF
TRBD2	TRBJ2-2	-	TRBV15	TGTGCCACCAGCGGAAGACTAGCGGGAAAGGGGGCCGGGGAGCTGTTTTTT	CATSGRLAGKGAGELFF
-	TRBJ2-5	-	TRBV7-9	TGTGCCAGCAGCTCTGGGGAGGAGACCCAGTACTTC	CASSSGEETQYF
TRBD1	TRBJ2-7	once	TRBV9	TGTGCCAGCAGCCCCCGGGACAGGTCCCACGAGCAGTACTTC	CASSPRDRSHEQYF
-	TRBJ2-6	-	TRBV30	TGTGCCTGGACACAGGGGAGGACTGGGGCCAACGTCCTGACTTTC	CAWTQGRTGANVLTF
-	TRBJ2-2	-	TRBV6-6	TGTGCCAGCAGTAGGGGGGACTACGGCTCCGGGGAGCTGTTTTTT	CASSRGDYGSGELFF
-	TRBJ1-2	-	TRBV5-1	TGCGCCAGCAGCTTGGCCGGGGGGATAGGCTACACCTTC	CASSLAGGIGYTF
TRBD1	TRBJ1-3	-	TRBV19	TGTGCCAGTAGTATAGTCCAGGGGGAATCTGGAAACACCATATATTTT	CASSIVQGESGNTIYF
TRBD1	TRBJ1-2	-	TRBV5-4	TGTGCCAGCAGCTTCCCCGGGACAGGGATGGGGGGCTACACCTTC	CASSFPGTGMGGYTF
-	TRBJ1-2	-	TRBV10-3	TGTGCCATCAGTCCTCAGTTCTCCGATGGCTACACCTTC	CAISPQFSDGYTF
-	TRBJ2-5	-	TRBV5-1	TGCGCCAGCAGCTCCCTGGACGGGGAAGAGACCCAGTACTTC	CASSSLDGEETQYF
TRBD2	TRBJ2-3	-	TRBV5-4	TGTGCCAGCAGCTCACAAGCGGGAGGCACAGATACGCAGTATTTT	CASSSQAGGTDTQYF
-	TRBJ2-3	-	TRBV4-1	TGCGCCAGCAGCCACCTTAGGGGGGAAAGCACAGATACGCAGTATTTT	CASSHLRGESTDTQYF
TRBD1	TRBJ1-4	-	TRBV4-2	TGTGCCAGCAGCCAAGATACGACAGGGCAGGATGAAAAACTGTTTTTT	CASSQDTTGQDEKLFF
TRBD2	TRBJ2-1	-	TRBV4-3	TGCGCCAGCAGCCAAATACTAGCGGGAGAAAATGAGCAGTTCTTC	CASSQILAGENEQFF
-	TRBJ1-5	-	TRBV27	TGTGCCAGCAGTACCTACCGGGAGAAAGTGGCCCAGCCCCAGCATTTT	CASSTYREKVAQPQHF
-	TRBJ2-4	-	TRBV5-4	TGTGCCAGCAGCTTTGCCATGCCCCGGGGCATTCAGTACTTC	CASSFAMPRGIQYF
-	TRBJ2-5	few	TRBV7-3	TGTGCCAGCAGCTCCCTAGGGGGAGAGACCCAGTACTTC	CASSSLGGETQYF
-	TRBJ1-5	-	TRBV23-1	TGCGCCAGCAGTCAATCGGGAGGGTTCGATAATCAGCCCCAGCATTTT	CASSQSGGFDNQPQHF
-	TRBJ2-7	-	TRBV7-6	TGTGCCAGCAGCTTAGCGCCGGAAGAGGGCTACGAGCAGTACTTC	CASSLAPEEGYEQYF
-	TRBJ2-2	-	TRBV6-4	TGTGCCAGCAGCGGTGAGGGCACCGGGGAGCTGTTTTTT	CASSGEGTGELFF
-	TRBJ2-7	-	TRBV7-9	TGTGCCAGCAGCCCCGAATCTTTTAACGAGCAGTACTTC	CASSPESFNEQYF
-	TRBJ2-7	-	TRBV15	TGTGCCACCAGCAGAACAGGGTCGGTCGGCTACGAGCAGTACTTC	CATSRTGSVGYEQYF
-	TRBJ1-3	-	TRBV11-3	TGTGCCAGCAGCTCCCGAAAAACAGAGTCTGGAAACACCATATATTTT	CASSSRKTESGNTIYF
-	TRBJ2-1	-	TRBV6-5	TGTGCCAGCAGTTACAAGGATGAGCAGTTCTTC	CASSYKDEQFF
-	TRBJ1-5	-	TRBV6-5	TGTGCCAGCAGCCTAACGGCGAGGCAGCCCCAGCATTTT	CASSLTARQPQHF
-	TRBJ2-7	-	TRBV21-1	TGTGCCCCCCATCTAGCGGCCTACGAGCAGTACTTC	CAPHLAAYEQYF
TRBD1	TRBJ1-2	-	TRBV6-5	TGTGCCAGCAAGAGGACAGGGTCCTATTATGGCTACACCTTC	CASKRTGSYYGYTF
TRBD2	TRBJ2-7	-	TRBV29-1	TGCAGCGTTCGGGTTAGCGGGGGCTCCTACGAGCAGTACTTC	CSVRVSGGSYEQYF
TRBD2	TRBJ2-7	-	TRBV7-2	TGTGCCAGCAGCTCTTCGGCTAGCGGGAGCTACGAGCAGTACTTC	CASSSSASGSYEQYF
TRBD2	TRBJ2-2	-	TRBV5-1	TGCGCCAGCAGCTTGGCGTTAGCGGGACGGTCCGGGGAGCTGTTTTTT	CASSLALAGRSGELFF
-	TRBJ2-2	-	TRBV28	TGTGCCTCCTTTCGGGACATCAACACCGGGGAGCTGTTTTTT	CASFRDINTGELFF
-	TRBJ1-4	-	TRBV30	TGTGCCTGGAGCGCCGCTCACGAAAAACTGTTTTTT	CAWSAAHEKLFF
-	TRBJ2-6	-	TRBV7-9	TGTGCCAGCACGATCCCCCTCTCTGGGGCCAACGTCCTGACTTTC	CASTIPLSGANVLTF
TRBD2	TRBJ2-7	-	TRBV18	TGTGCCAGCTCACCAGGATATCTTGCGGGAGGGTCGAGTGAGCAGTACTTC	CASSPGYLAGGSSEQYF
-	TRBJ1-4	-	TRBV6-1	TGTGCCAGCAGGGGGACCGGGACACCTGATGAAAAACTGTTTTTT	CASRGTGTPDEKLFF
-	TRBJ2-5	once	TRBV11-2	TGTGCCAGCAGTACCGTAGAGACCCAGTACTTC	CASSTVETQYF
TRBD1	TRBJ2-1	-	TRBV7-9	TGTGCCAGCAGCTTAGACGGACAGGTACCCTACAATGAGCAGTTCTTC	CASSLDGQVPYNEQFF
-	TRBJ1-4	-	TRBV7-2	TGTGCCAGCAGCTTTAAGGGACTTAATGAAAAACTGTTTTTT	CASSFKGLNEKLFF
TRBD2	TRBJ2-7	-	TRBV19	TGTGCCAGTAGGACTCTAGCGGGAGGGAGCTACGAGCAGTACTTC	CASRTLAGGSYEQYF
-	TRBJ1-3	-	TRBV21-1	TGTGCCAGCAGCAAAGTTGCAGCAAAAAGCGGAAACACCATATATTTT	CASSKVAAKSGNTIYF
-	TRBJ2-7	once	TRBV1	TGCACCAGCAGCCCGTATTTCGAGCAGTACTTC	CTSSPYFEQYF
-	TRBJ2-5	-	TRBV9	TGTGCCAGCAGCGTGGGCGCTGGGACAATGGAGACCCAGTACTTC	CASSVGAGTMETQYF
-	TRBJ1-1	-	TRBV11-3	TGTGCCAGCAGCTTCGCTCCGGGTAGAGCTTTCTTT	CASSFAPGRAFF
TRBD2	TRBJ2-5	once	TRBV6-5	TGTGCCAGCGCTAGCGGGGTCCCCTGGCCGGAGACCCAGTACTTC	CASASGVPWPETQYF
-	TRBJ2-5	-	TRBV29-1	TGCAGCGTTGAAGCCCGACTAGTACAAGAGACCCAGTACTTC	CSVEARLVQETQYF
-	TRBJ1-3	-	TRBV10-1	TGCGCCAGCAGATGCGACGAGGGGGTATATTCTGGAAACACCATATATTTT	CASRCDEGVYSGNTIYF